A selection of T cell receptor beta chains follows, all from one sample in a study of cytomegalovirus exposure and HLA in healthy donors. Measured with immunoSEQ multiplex PCR; TCRdb has only the in-frame clones, and not every one. Of about 130,000 clones listed, roughly 63% are singletons. Specimen: PBMCs. The receptors derive from a young man in good health and CMV-seropositive. Each CDR3 is given with its conserved first and last residue. The order of the fields is V gene, J gene, CDR3 protein.

>TRBV18|TRBJ1-3
CASSPRQGQGNTIYF
>TRBV18|TRBJ2-3
CASTNRQLAGGTDTQYF
>TRBV19|TRBJ2-7
CASSRTPRGAGGYEQYF
>TRBV29-1|TRBJ1-4
CSAETAGREKLFF
>TRBV27|TRBJ1-2
CASSPRGLWGYTF
>TRBV10-3|TRBJ2-7
CAIRDRESSYEQYF
>TRBV2|TRBJ2-7
CASSEGGSLYEQYF
>TRBV6-5|TRBJ1-2
CASSLTTEPTNYGYTF
>TRBV19|TRBJ1-3
CASLPTASSGNTIYF
>TRBV12-5|TRBJ1-5
CASGSPKDRLNQPQHF
>TRBV18|TRBJ1-2
CASSPPAEGGNYGYTF
>TRBV18|TRBJ1-4
CASSGRDRENEKLFF
>TRBV6-4|TRBJ2-2
CASRVQGDTGELFF
>TRBV5-1|TRBJ1-2
CASSLEGRGEAGYTF
>TRBV5-4|TRBJ2-2
CASSLQGSGELFF
>TRBV6-6|TRBJ2-7
CASSLTGTLYF
>TRBV5-1|TRBJ2-3
CASSLAGGVYHGTDTQYF
>TRBV7-2|TRBJ1-2
CASSRDTRYGYTF
>TRBV5-1|TRBJ2-1
CASKAGAYSYNEQFF
>TRBV28|TRBJ1-4
CASSLFGEALFF